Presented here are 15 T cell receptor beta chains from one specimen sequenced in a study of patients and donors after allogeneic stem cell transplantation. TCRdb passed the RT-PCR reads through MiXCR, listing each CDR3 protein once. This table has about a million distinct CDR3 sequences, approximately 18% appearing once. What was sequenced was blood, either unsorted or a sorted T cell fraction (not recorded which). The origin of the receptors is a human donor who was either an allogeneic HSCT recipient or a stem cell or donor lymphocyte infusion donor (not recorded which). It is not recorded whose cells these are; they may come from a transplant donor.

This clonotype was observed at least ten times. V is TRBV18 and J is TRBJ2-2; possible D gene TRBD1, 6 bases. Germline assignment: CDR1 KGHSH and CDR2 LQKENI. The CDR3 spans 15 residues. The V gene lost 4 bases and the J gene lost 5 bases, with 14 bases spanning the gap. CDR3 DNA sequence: TGTGCCAGCTCACTCCTGGACAGAATGACCGGGGAGCTGTTTTTT. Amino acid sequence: CASSLLDRMTGELFF. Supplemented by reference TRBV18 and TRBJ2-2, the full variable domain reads NAGVMQNPRHLVRRRGQEARLRCSPMKGHSHVYWYRQLPEEGLKFMVYLQKENIIDESGMPKERFSAEFPKEGPSILRIQQVVRGDSAAYFCASSLLDRMTGELFFGEGSRLTVL.

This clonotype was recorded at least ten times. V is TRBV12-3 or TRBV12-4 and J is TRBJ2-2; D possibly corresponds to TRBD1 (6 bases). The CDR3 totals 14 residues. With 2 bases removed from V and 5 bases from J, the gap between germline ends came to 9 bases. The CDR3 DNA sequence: TGTGCCAGCAGTTTAAGGACAGCTACCGGGGAGCTGTTTTTT. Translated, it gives CASSLRTATGELFF.

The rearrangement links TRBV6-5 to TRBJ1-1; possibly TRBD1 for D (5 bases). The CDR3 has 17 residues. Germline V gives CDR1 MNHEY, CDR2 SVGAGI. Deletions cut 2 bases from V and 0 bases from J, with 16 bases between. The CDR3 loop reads CASSYAAGLDMNTEAFF. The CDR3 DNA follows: TGTGCCAGCAGTTACGCCGCAGGGCTGGATATGAACACTGAAGCTTTCTTT.

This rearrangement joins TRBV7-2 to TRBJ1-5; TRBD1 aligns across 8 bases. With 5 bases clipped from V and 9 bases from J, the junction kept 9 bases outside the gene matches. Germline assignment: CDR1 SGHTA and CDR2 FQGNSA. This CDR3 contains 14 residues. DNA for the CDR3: TGTGCCAGCAGCCCTGGACAGGGATCGGTGCCCCAGCATTTT. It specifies CASSPGQGSVPQHF.

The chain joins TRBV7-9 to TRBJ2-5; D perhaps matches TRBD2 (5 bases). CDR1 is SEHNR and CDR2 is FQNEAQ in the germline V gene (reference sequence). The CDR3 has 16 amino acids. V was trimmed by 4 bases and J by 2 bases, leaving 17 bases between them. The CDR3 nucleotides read TGTGCCAGCAGCTGGATCTACCCCGAGGGACAAGAGACCCAGTACTTC. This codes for CASSWIYPEGQETQYF.

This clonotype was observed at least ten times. The CDR3 sequence: CASSLAQGSGNTIYF. As DNA, the CDR3 is TGTGCCAGCAGTTTAGCGCAGGGGTCTGGAAACACCATATATTTT. The rearrangement uses TRBV12-3 or TRBV12-4 and TRBJ1-3; D might be TRBD1 (6 bases). This CDR3 contains 15 residues. V was clipped by 0 bases and J by 1 base, with 7 bases between them.

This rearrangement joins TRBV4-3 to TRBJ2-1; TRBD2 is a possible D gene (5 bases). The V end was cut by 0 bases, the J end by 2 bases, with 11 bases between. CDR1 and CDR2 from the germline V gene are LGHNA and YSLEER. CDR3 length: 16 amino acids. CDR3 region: CASSQDRDMPYNEQFF. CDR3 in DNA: TGCGCCAGCAGCCAAGATCGGGATATGCCCTACAATGAGCAGTTCTTC.

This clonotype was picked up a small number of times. The CDR3 nucleotides read TGTGCCATCAGTGGGGGGAGCTCCTACAATGAGCAGTTCTTC. As protein: CAISGGSSYNEQFF. V usage is TRBV10-3 and J usage is TRBJ2-1; D possibly matches TRBD1 or TRBD2 (5 bases each). The CDR3 sequence is 14 residues long. Trimming cost V 4 bases and J 0 bases, with 7 bases left between them. Germline values: CDR1 ENHRY, CDR2 SYGVKD.

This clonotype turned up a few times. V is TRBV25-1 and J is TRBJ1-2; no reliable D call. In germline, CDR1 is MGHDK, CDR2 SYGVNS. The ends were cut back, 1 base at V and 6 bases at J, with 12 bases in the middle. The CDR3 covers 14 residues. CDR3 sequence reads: CASSESPDRDGYTF. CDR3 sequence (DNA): TGTGCCAGCAGTGAATCGCCGGACCGCGATGGCTACACCTTC.

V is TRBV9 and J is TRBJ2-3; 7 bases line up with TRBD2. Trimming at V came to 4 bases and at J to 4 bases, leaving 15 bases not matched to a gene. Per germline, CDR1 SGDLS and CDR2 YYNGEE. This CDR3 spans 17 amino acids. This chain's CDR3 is CASSQKLGEGYPDTQYF. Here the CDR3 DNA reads TGTGCCAGCAGCCAGAAACTTGGGGAGGGATATCCAGATACGCAGTATTTT.

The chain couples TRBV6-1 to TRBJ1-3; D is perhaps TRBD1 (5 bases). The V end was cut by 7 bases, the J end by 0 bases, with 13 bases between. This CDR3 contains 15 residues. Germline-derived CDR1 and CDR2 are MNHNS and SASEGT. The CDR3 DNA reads TGTGCCAGCACCCGAACGGGGGTCTCTGGAAACACCATATATTTT. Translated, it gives CASTRTGVSGNTIYF.

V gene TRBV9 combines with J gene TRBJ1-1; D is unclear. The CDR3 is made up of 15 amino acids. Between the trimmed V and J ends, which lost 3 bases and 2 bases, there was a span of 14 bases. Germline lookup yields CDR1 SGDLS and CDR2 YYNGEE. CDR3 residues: CASSAGERINTEAFF. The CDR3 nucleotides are TGTGCCAGCAGCGCCGGGGAGAGAATTAACACTGAAGCTTTCTTT. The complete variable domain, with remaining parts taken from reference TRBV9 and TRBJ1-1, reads DSGVTQTPKHLITATGQRVTLRCSPRSGDLSVYWYQQSLDQGLQFLIQYYNGEERAKGNILERFSAQQFPDLHSELNLSSLELGDSALYFCASSAGERINTEAFFGQGTRLTVV.

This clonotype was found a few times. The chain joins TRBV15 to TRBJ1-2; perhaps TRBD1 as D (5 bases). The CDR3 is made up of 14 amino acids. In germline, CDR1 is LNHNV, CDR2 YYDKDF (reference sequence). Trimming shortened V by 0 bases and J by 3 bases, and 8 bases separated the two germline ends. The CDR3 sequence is CATSRDPGHYGYTF. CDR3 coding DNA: TGTGCCACCAGCAGAGATCCAGGGCACTATGGCTACACCTTC.

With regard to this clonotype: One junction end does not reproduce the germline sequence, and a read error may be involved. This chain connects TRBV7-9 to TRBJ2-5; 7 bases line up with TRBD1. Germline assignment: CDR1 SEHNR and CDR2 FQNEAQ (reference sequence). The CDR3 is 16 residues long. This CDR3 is CASSLLGTVSQESQYF. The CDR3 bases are TGTGCCAGCAGCTTACTCGGGACAGTTAGCCAAGAGAGCCAGTACTTC.

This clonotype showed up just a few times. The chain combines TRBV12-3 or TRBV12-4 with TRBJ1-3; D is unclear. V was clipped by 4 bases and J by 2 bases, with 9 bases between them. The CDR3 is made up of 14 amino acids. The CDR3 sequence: CASSWGSAGNTIYF. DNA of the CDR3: TGTGCCAGCAGTTGGGGTAGCGCTGGAAACACCATATATTTT.